This record concerns one TCR beta chain sequence. One entry per CDR3 protein results from TCRdb running MiXCR on the reads. This table has about 250,000 distinct CDR3 sequences, about 28% appearing once. This record belongs to a study of kidney transplant recipient with SARS-CoV-2 infection. CDR3 length: 18 residues. V lost 7 bases and J lost 0; bases outside the gene matches: 13. The V gene's germline CDR1 is SGHVS and CDR2 FQNEAQ. The receptor was isolated from a male patient aged 25 to 39 who had COVID-19 and was a kidney transplant recipient. Some of the T cells might come from the graft donor. The sample in question was a blood sample, obtained at baseline and on day 111 from a kidney transplant recipient. This chain uses TRBV7-8 with TRBJ2-2, with TRBD1 identical over 8 bases. This CDR3 reads CASNFGGWTGSNTGELFF. The CDR3 nucleotides read TGTGCCAGCAACTTTGGCGGGTGGACAGGGTCGAACACCGGGGAGCTGTTTTTT.